These 25 T cell receptor beta chains share one sample of origin, sequenced in a study of OX40 agonist ivuxolimab in advanced cancers. Some clones are missing from TCRdb's copy, which holds only in-frame ones; the method was immunoSEQ multiplex PCR. The data contain tens of thousands of clones, around 87% of them singletons. The sample consisted of CD4+ or CD8+ T cells sorted from blood, taken in a trial of the OX40 agonist ivuxolimab. Receptors originate from an adult with an advanced solid tumor such as melanoma, head and neck, liver or kidney cancer.

The genes are TRBV7-2 and TRBJ2-7, with a possible D match to TRBD1 (6 bases). The CDR3 covers 15 residues. The germline gives CDR1 SGHTA, CDR2 FQGNSA. V was shortened by 2 bases and J by 0 bases, with 11 bases between the two germline ends. This chain's CDR3 is CASSLQGTLSYEQYF. CDR3 sequence (DNA): TGTGCCAGCAGCTTACAGGGGACCCTCTCCTACGAGCAGTACTTC.

This clone was detected only once. The V call is TRBV4-1, the J call TRBJ2-5; 7 nucleotides line up with TRBD2. The CDR3 consists of 16 residues. Losses at the gene ends were 4 bases for V and 5 bases for J; bases not matched to a gene: 13. Germline V gene lookup returns CDR1 MGHRA and CDR2 YSYEKL. CDR3 nucleotide sequence: TGCGCCAGCAGCCCGAGTATTGGGGGGGGAAGGGAGACCCAGTACTTC. Its protein is CASSPSIGGGRETQYF.

This rearrangement joins TRBV10-3 to TRBJ2-6, with 10 bases fitting TRBD1. Germline V lookup: CDR1 ENHRY, CDR2 SYGVKD. J gave up 4 bases and V 5 bases, and 5 bases lay outside the gene matches. The CDR3 is made up of 16 amino acids. The CDR3 DNA follows: TGTGCCATCAGTTACGGGACAGGGGCAGGGGCCAACGTCCTGACTTTC. Protein: CAISYGTGAGANVLTF.

This rearrangement joins TRBV29-1 to TRBJ1-5; 7 bases match TRBD1. The CDR3 has 14 amino acids. J lost 8 bases, V lost 5 bases, and 12 bases had no gene match. CDR1 and CDR2 from the germline V gene are SQVTM and ANQGSEA. The CDR3 DNA is TGCAGCGTTCCCGCAGGGGGGGGTCGAGAGCCCCAGCATTTT. Translating gives CSVPAGGGREPQHF.

This clone appeared once. The chain carries TRBV6-5 and TRBJ1-1; 9 nucleotides match TRBD1. CDR1 is MNHEY, CDR2 SVGAGI, per germline. This CDR3 is built from 16 residues. V shed 0 bases, J shed 4 bases, and the junction held 6 bases outside the gene matches. CDR3 sequence: CASSYSGQGWITEAFF. CDR3 coding DNA: TGTGCCAGCAGTTACTCGGGACAGGGTTGGATCACTGAAGCTTTCTTT.

This clone appeared a single time. The J gene is TRBJ1-5, the V gene TRBV2, with TRBD1 as a possible D gene (5 bases). Between the trimmed V and J ends, which lost 1 base and 2 bases, there was a span of 9 bases. Germline V gene sequence: CDR1 SNHLY, CDR2 FYNNEI. The CDR3 loop spans 15 amino acids. The CDR3, as DNA: TGTGCCAGCAGTGAAGGGGGGTATGGCAATCAGCCCCAGCATTTT. Its translation: CASSEGGYGNQPQHF.

The V call is TRBV6-5, the J call TRBJ1-5; tentative D call: TRBD1 (6 bases). The CDR3 covers 14 residues. Germline V gives CDR1 MNHEY, CDR2 SVGAGI. Between the trimmed V and J ends, which lost 0 bases and 5 bases, there was a span of 8 bases. The CDR3 loop is CASSYSRGYQPQHF. CDR3 DNA: TGTGCCAGCAGTTACTCAAGGGGGTATCAGCCCCAGCATTTT.

The chain employs TRBV5-1 and TRBJ1-1, with D hard to call. The CDR3 runs to 14 residues. Per germline, CDR1 SGHRS and CDR2 YFSETQ. V lost 1 base and J 0 bases, leaving 7 bases between the germline ends. CDR3 in amino acids: CASSLSGMNTEAFF. The CDR3 DNA reads TGCGCCAGCAGCTTGTCTGGGATGAACACTGAAGCTTTCTTT.

J is TRBJ1-1 and V is TRBV7-9; D ambiguous. From germline, CDR1 is SEHNR and CDR2 FQNEAQ (reference sequence). With 2 bases removed from V and 3 bases from J, the gap between germline ends came to 10 bases. This CDR3 contains 14 residues. DNA of the CDR3: TGTGCCAGCAGCTTAATCCCAGGAGACACTGAAGCTTTCTTT. Translating it yields CASSLIPGDTEAFF.

This clone was detected only once. The chain couples TRBV5-1 to TRBJ1-2; TRBD1 might be the D (5 bases). CDR3 length equals 16 residues. CDR1 and CDR2 (germline): SGHRS, YFSETQ. V gave up 4 bases and J gave up 3 bases, with 19 bases separating them. CDR3 in amino acids: CASSLRGTGTHYGYTF. The CDR3 DNA follows: TGCGCCAGCAGCCTGCGTGGTACCGGGACTCACTATGGCTACACCTTC.

V is TRBV12-5 and J is TRBJ1-5; TRBD1 aligns across 9 bases. This CDR3 contains 18 residues. Germline loops: CDR1 LGHNT, CDR2 FRNRAP. V lost 2 bases, J lost 2 bases, and 10 bases stayed unmatched. The CDR3 coding sequence is TGTGCTAGTGGTTTGTACCGACAGGGGGAGGCTGGCAATCAGCCCCAGCATTTT. Its protein is CASGLYRQGEAGNQPQHF.

This chain connects TRBV2 to TRBJ1-4, with a possible D match to TRBD1 (6 bases). Germline CDR1 and CDR2: SNHLY and FYNNEI. Trimming cost V 4 bases and J 6 bases, with 12 bases left between them. The CDR3 sequence is 14 residues long. The DNA for the CDR3 is TGTGCCAGCAGTGTGGGGGGCCGAGATGAAAAACTGTTTTTT. Its protein product is CASSVGGRDEKLFF.

The chain employs TRBV28 and TRBJ1-2, with D possibly being TRBD1 (6 bases). Germline CDR1 is MDHEN and CDR2 is SYDVKM. V was cut by 6 bases and J by 3 bases, with 14 bases left in between. This CDR3 spans 14 amino acids. The CDR3: CASSLSGQYYGYTF. The CDR3 bases are TGTGCCAGCAGCCTTTCCGGACAGTACTATGGCTACACCTTC.

The chain carries TRBV7-9 and TRBJ2-3; the match to TRBD2 covers 11 bases. The CDR3 has 15 residues. With 5 bases clipped from V and 6 bases from J, the junction kept 7 bases outside the gene matches. Per the germline V gene, CDR1 is SEHNR and CDR2 is FQNEAQ (reference sequence). CDR3 sequence reads: CASSPFTSGSDTQYF. DNA for the CDR3: TGTGCCAGCAGCCCCTTCACTAGCGGGAGTGATACGCAGTATTTT.

The chain combines TRBV6-1 with TRBJ2-2, with 11 bases fitting TRBD2. J was trimmed by 8 bases and V by 6 bases; bases with no gene match: 8. Germline-derived CDR1 and CDR2 are MNHNS and SASEGT. The CDR3 is made up of 15 amino acids. The CDR3 sequence: CASSQLAGGGGELFF. DNA of the CDR3: TGTGCCAGCAGCCAGCTAGCGGGAGGTGGGGGGGAGCTGTTTTTT.

This clone was found once. The gene calls are TRBV7-9 and TRBJ1-1, with TRBD1 identical over 7 bases. V trimming: 4 bases; J trimming: 3 bases; junction bases outside the gene matches: 11. This CDR3 is built from 16 residues. Germline V gene data show CDR1 as SEHNR and CDR2 as FQNEAQ (reference sequence). This CDR3 reads CASSSTWGRGDTEAFF. CDR3 nucleotides: TGTGCCAGCAGCTCCACTTGGGGCAGGGGGGACACTGAAGCTTTCTTT.

The rearrangement links TRBV19 to TRBJ2-3; possible D gene TRBD2, 6 bases. V was cut by 6 bases and J by 14 bases, with 24 bases left in between. The V gene's germline CDR1 is LNHDA and CDR2 SQIVND (reference sequence). CDR3 length equals 14 residues. This CDR3 is CASRKKTSGVPGYF. The CDR3 DNA sequence: TGTGCCAGTAGGAAGAAGACTAGTGGGGTCCCCGGGTATTTT.

J is TRBJ1-4 and V is TRBV2; the match to TRBD1 covers 8 bases. V trimming: 5 bases; J trimming: 5 bases; junction bases outside the gene matches: 4. Germline V CDR1 and CDR2: SNHLY, FYNNEI. The CDR3 has 14 residues. CDR3 amino acids: CASSWTGPNEKLFF. The CDR3 region has the DNA TGTGCCAGCAGTTGGACAGGGCCAAATGAAAAACTGTTTTTT.

This chain links TRBV4-1 with TRBJ2-7, with TRBD1 matching 8 bases. The germline V gene encodes CDR1 MGHRA and CDR2 YSYEKL. Trimming cost V 6 bases and J 1 base; bases outside gene matches: 8. This CDR3 comprises 15 residues. The CDR3 DNA follows: TGCGCCAGCAGGCCCCGGACAGGGTTTTCCTACGAGCAGTACTTC. This codes for CASRPRTGFSYEQYF.

The chain has TRBV7-3 and TRBJ2-7; TRBD1 aligns across 7 bases. The germline CDR1 and CDR2 sequences are SGHTA and FQGTGA. Trimming took 1 base from V and 3 from J; bases not matched to a gene: 3. CDR3 length: 14 residues. CDR3 in DNA: TGTGCCAGCAGCTTAAAGGGACAGAGCTACGAGCAGTACTTC. As protein: CASSLKGQSYEQYF.

This sequence joins TRBV29-1 and TRBJ2-1; D gene ambiguous. V lost 3 bases to trimming and J lost 7 bases, with 19 bases between them. This CDR3 has 15 amino acids. Germline V gene sequence: CDR1 SQVTM, CDR2 ANQGSEA. The chain's CDR3 is CSVDPLLRSRNEQFF. CDR3 sequence (DNA): TGCAGCGTTGATCCCCTTTTAAGGAGTAGGAATGAGCAGTTCTTC.

This chain connects TRBV5-4 to TRBJ1-5; no clear D gene. V was cut by 4 bases and J by 0 bases, with 17 bases left in between. The CDR3 is 17 amino acids. The germline CDR1 and CDR2 sequences are SGHNT and YYREEE (reference sequence). CDR3 in amino acids: CASSPWTSHDSNQPQHF. CDR3 coding DNA: TGTGCCAGCAGCCCGTGGACGAGTCATGATAGCAATCAGCCCCAGCATTTT.

The chain recombines TRBV29-1 with TRBJ2-3; 9 nucleotides align to TRBD1. The CDR3 loop spans 17 amino acids. V trimming: 5 bases; J trimming: 3 bases; junction bases outside the gene matches: 15. Germline V CDR1 and CDR2: SQVTM, ANQGSEA. The CDR3 sequence is CSVQPGQGRRGTDTQYF. CDR3 nucleotides: TGCAGCGTTCAACCGGGACAGGGCCGCCGAGGAACAGATACGCAGTATTTT.

This chain links TRBV5-6 with TRBJ2-3; D perhaps matches TRBD2 (6 bases). Trimming cost V 3 bases and J 7 bases, with 12 bases left between them. The germline V gene encodes CDR1 SGHDT and CDR2 YYEEEE. The CDR3 runs to 13 residues. The CDR3 bases are TGTGCCAGCAGCTCTAACGGGGGATATACGCAGTATTTT. Encoded protein: CASSSNGGYTQYF.

The chain employs TRBV2 and TRBJ1-2; perhaps TRBD1 as D (5 bases). Germline CDR1 and CDR2: SNHLY and FYNNEI. Between the trimmed V and J ends, which lost 5 bases and 4 bases, there was a span of 17 bases. CDR3 length: 15 residues. The CDR3 DNA follows: TGTGCCAGCAGTATAGGATACGGGGCAGGCTATGGCTACACCTTC. Translated, it gives CASSIGYGAGYGYTF.